This TCR beta chain comes out of a study of cytomegalovirus exposure and HLA in healthy donors. The PCR was carried out with 60 Vbeta primers and 13 Jbeta primers. TCRdb keeps only in-frame clones here, not all; method: immunoSEQ multiplex PCR. The profile covers 85,000 to 130,000 clones, with roughly 70% appearing a single time and around 2.7% taken by the ten largest. Sampled while nominally healthy, donors likely had unrecorded immune exposures. Deletions cut 0 bases from V and 2 bases from J, with 6 bases between. The CDR3 has 15 residues. Looked up from germline, CDR1 is SGHRS and CDR2 is YFSETQ. Overall study findings and caveats: Donors belonging to an Asian-associated ancestry cluster reportedly showed fewer N-insertions in productive TCRs than the 666-donor mean, according to what a later analysis found.

For this clone: What it recognizes is unknown.

The specimen sequenced was PBMCs. The clonotype was recovered from a male donor in good health and CMV-seropositive. The rearrangement uses TRBV5-1 and TRBJ2-6; D uncertain. Written as DNA, the CDR3 is TGCGCCAGCAGCTTGGTGGCGGCTGGGGCCAACGTCCTGACTTTC. It yields the protein CASSLVAAGANVLTF.